This TCR beta chain comes out of a study of CD8+ T cells in alopecia areata. Findings and limits, study-wide: Researchers report lesional scalp, most notably alopecia totalis/universalis, outstripped normal scalp in clonality.

This clone was counted only a few times. Its antigen is not known. Sorting of CD4+ cells into CD25+CD127- cells (for about five patients) was performed. Punch biopsies of lesional scalp, plus peripheral blood, were taken from alopecia areata patients. Isolation of CD4+ and CD8+ T cells from PBMCs was achieved by sorting. This CDR3 is 17 amino acids long. V gave up 4 bases and J gave up 1 base; unmatched junction bases: 3. CDR1 MDHEN and CDR2 SYDVKM come from the germline V gene. In each case, RNA was isolated and then reverse transcribed into cDNA as the sequencing template. Profiling relied on immunoSEQ multiplex PCR, and the TCRdb table lists in-frame clones only, not all of them. The sample carries approximately 13,000 clones, around three fifths recorded once.

This receptor was taken from a human donor with alopecia areata. Sequences were obtained from CD4+ Tregs sorted from blood. The chain is built from TRBV28 and TRBJ2-6; TRBD2 matches 11 bases. The CDR3 reads CASSSLAGGSGANVLTF. DNA of the CDR3: TGTGCCAGCAGTTCTCTAGCGGGAGGATCTGGGGCCAACGTCCTGACTTTC.